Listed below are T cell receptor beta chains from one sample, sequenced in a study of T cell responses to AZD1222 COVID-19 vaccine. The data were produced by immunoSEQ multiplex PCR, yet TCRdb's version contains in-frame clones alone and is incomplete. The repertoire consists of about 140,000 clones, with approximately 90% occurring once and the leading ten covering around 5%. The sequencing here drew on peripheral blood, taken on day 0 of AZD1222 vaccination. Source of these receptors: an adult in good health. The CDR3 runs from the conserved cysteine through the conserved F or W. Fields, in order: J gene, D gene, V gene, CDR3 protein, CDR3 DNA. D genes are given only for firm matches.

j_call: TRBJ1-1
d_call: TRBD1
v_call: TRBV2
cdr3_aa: CASSEAGGAFF
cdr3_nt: TGTGCCAGCAGTGAGGCAGGGGGAGCTTTCTTT

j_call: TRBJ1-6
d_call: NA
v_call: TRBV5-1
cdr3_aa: CASSFGTFNSPLHF
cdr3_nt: TGCGCCAGCAGCTTTGGGACCTTTAATTCACCCCTCCACTTT

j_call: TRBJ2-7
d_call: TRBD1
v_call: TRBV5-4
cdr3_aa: CASSSRDRGYEQYF
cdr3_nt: TGTGCCAGCAGCTCGAGGGACAGAGGCTACGAGCAGTACTTC

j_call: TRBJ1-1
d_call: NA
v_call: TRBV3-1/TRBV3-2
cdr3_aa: CASSQEGRRTEAFF
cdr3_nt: TGTGCCAGCAGCCAAGAGGGACGTCGAACCGAAGCTTTCTTT

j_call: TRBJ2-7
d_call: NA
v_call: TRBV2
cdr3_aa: CASKRYEQYF
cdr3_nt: TGTGCCAGCAAAAGGTACGAGCAGTACTTC

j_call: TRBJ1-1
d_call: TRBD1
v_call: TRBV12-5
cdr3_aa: CASGLHRGGHTEAFF
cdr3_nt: TGTGCTAGTGGTTTACACAGGGGTGGGCACACTGAAGCTTTCTTT

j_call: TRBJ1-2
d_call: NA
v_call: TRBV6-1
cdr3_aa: CASSEQPFTRINGYTF
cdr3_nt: TGTGCCAGCAGTGAACAGCCCTTTACAAGGATTAATGGCTACACCTTC

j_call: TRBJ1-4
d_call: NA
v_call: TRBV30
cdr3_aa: CAWSGDRDRGEKLFF
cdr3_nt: TGTGCCTGGAGTGGGGACCGGGATAGAGGGGAAAAACTGTTTTTT

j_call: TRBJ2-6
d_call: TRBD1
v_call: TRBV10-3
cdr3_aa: CAISEVGQGTGANVLTF
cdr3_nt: TGTGCCATCAGTGAGGTCGGACAGGGGACTGGGGCCAACGTCCTGACTTTC

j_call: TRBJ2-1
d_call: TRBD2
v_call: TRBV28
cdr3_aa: CASSPQGLAGYYSYNEQFF
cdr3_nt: TGTGCCAGCAGTCCCCAAGGACTAGCGGGGTATTACTCCTACAATGAGCAGTTCTTC